Each of the 26 T cell receptor beta chains below was sequenced from the same sample in a study of graft-versus-host responses after intestinal transplantation. Sequenced by immunoSEQ multiplex PCR; TCRdb stores in-frame clones only, minus some. The table lists about 90,000 clones, roughly 93% of them singletons. Their antigens remain unidentified. The specimen was unstimulated CD8+ T cells sorted from spleen or lymph node cells, collected before intestinal transplant. The receptors stem from a human donor who received an intestinal transplant.

The chain joins TRBV7-9 to TRBJ1-4; D unresolved. The CDR3 has 15 residues. V shed 0 bases and J shed 3 bases, with 8 bases lying between them. Germline assignment: CDR1 SEHNR and CDR2 FQNEAQ (reference sequence). Here the CDR3 reads CASSLALEANEKLFF. CDR3 nucleotides: TGTGCCAGCAGCTTAGCTCTTGAGGCTAATGAAAAACTGTTTTTT.

The chain employs TRBV27 and TRBJ2-7, with 10 bases that match TRBD2. The junction had 0 bases not matched to a gene; V was cut back by 7 bases and J by 3 bases. In germline, CDR1 is MNHEY, CDR2 SMNVEV (reference sequence). CDR3 length: 12 residues. The CDR3 region has the DNA TGTGCCAGCACTAGCGGGGGCTACGAGCAGTACTTC. This gives the protein CASTSGGYEQYF.

This clone was seen a single time. The chain is built from TRBV7-9 and TRBJ1-2; D may be TRBD1 (6 bases). The CDR3 spans 15 residues. Trimming left V 0 bases short and J 1 base short, with 9 bases between. Germline values: CDR1 SEHNR, CDR2 FQNEAQ (reference sequence). CDR3 coding DNA: TGTGCCAGCAGCTTAGCCCTACAGGGTAACTATGGCTACACCTTC. It codes for CASSLALQGNYGYTF.

The V and J genes are TRBV6-1 and TRBJ2-5, with D uncertain. The CDR3 is made up of 14 amino acids. The germline V gene encodes CDR1 MNHNS and CDR2 SASEGT. The germline V and J ends were trimmed by 5 bases and 2 bases, with 12 bases remaining between them. DNA of the CDR3: TGTGCCAGCAGTCATGGGCCCCAGCAAGAGACCCAGTACTTC. Its protein is CASSHGPQQETQYF.

The V gene is TRBV9, the J gene TRBJ2-7, with 8 bases lining up with TRBD1. The length of the CDR3 is 15 residues. The V gene's germline CDR1 is SGDLS and CDR2 YYNGEE. Trimming at V came to 2 bases and at J to 3 bases, leaving 7 bases not matched to a gene. For the CDR3, the DNA is TGTGCCAGCAGCGTGGAGGACAGGGTGGTCTACGAGCAGTACTTC. Translated: CASSVEDRVVYEQYF.

This chain connects TRBV5-6 to TRBJ1-5; perhaps TRBD1 as D (5 bases). The V gene lost 4 bases and the J gene lost 4 bases, with 12 bases spanning the gap. CDR1 and CDR2 from the germline V gene are SGHDT and YYEEEE. The CDR3 length is 14 residues. CDR3 DNA sequence: TGTGCCAGCAGCAAGGGGAACTGGAATCAGCCCCAGCATTTT. Translating gives CASSKGNWNQPQHF. Using reference TRBV5-6 and TRBJ1-5 for the parts outside the CDR3, the full variable domain is DAGVTQSPTHLIKTRGQQVTLRCSPKSGHDTVSWYQQALGQGPQFIFQYYEEEERQRGNFPDRFSGHQFPNYSSELNVNALLLGDSALYLCASSKGNWNQPQHFGDGTRLSIL.

J is TRBJ1-1 and V is TRBV19; D gene ambiguous. Deletions cut 3 bases from V and 5 bases from J, with 13 bases between. Germline V gene lookup returns CDR1 LNHDA and CDR2 SQIVND (reference sequence). This CDR3 has 14 amino acids. The CDR3 nucleotides are TGTGCCAGTAGTATTTGGGGAGTGGGTACTGAAGCTTTCTTT. It specifies CASSIWGVGTEAFF.

This sequence joins TRBV11-2 and TRBJ2-7, with a possible D match to TRBD2 (6 bases). Between the trimmed V and J ends, which lost 0 bases and 0 bases, there was a span of 12 bases. The CDR3 has 16 amino acids. The V gene's germline CDR1 is SGHAT and CDR2 FQNNGV. The CDR3 region is CASSLDLGTFSYEQYF. DNA of the CDR3: TGTGCCAGCAGCTTAGATCTCGGGACTTTCTCCTACGAGCAGTACTTC.

The chain uses TRBV7-3 and TRBJ1-3; the D gene is possibly TRBD1 (6 bases). V lost 3 bases to trimming and J lost 1 base, with 19 bases between them. CDR1 and CDR2 from the germline V gene are SGHTA and FQGTGA. This CDR3 is built from 18 residues. In DNA, the CDR3 is TGTGCCAGCAGCTTCCGCTCCGTCGACAGGAAATCTGGAAACACCATATATTTT. As protein: CASSFRSVDRKSGNTIYF.

The genes are TRBV27 and TRBJ2-7, with TRBD1 identical over 9 bases. The V segment lost 1 base and the J segment 2 bases; nucleotides outside the gene matches: 3. The CDR3 extends over 15 amino acids. Germline V lookup: CDR1 MNHEY, CDR2 SMNVEV (reference sequence). The CDR3 loop reads CASSLLGTGTYEQYF. CDR3 nucleotides: TGTGCCAGCAGTTTATTGGGGACAGGGACCTACGAGCAGTACTTC.

The chain uses TRBV11-3 and TRBJ2-7; tentative D call: TRBD1 (7 bases). This CDR3 is 14 amino acids long. V lost 4 bases and J 6 bases, leaving 16 bases between the germline ends. Germline CDR1 SGHNT, CDR2 YENEEA. CDR3 nucleotides: TGTGCCAGCAGCTCCACAGGGGAGGTGGGCGAGCAGTACTTC. Protein: CASSSTGEVGEQYF.

The chain recombines TRBV19 with TRBJ2-1; 8 bases match TRBD2. CDR1 is LNHDA and CDR2 is SQIVND in the germline V gene (reference sequence). Trimming removed 7 bases from V and 6 bases from J; junction bases left unmatched: 14. The CDR3 loop spans 16 amino acids. CDR3 protein: CASKSQGLAGPNEQFF. In DNA, the CDR3 is TGTGCCAGTAAATCGCAGGGGTTAGCGGGACCCAATGAGCAGTTCTTC.

The CDR3 DNA reads TGTGCCAGCAGCTTAGGACCCTCCGAGGGTAACACTGAAGCTTTCTTT. Its protein product is CASSLGPSEGNTEAFF. The chain employs TRBV7-9 and TRBJ1-1; D remains unclear. Trimming pared 1 base from V and 2 bases from J, leaving 14 bases between. This CDR3 is built from 16 residues. Germline lookup yields CDR1 SEHNR and CDR2 FQNEAQ (reference sequence). The full variable domain, in which reference TRBV7-9 and TRBJ1-1 provide the parts outside the CDR3, is DTGVSQNPRHKITKRGQNVTFRCDPISEHNRLYWYRQTLGQGPEFLTYFQNEAQLEKSRLLSDRFSAERPKGSFSTLEIQRTEQGDSAMYLCASSLGPSEGNTEAFFGQGTRLTVV.

The CDR3 protein is CASSYSAGQETQYF. Here the CDR3 DNA reads TGTGCCAGCAGTTACTCGGCAGGCCAAGAGACCCAGTACTTC. This chain joins TRBV6-6 and TRBJ2-7; D is ambiguous. Judging by the DNA end, TRBJ2-5 fits better; the J call may be wrong. CDR1 MNHNY and CDR2 SVGAGI come from the germline V gene (reference sequence). The CDR3 runs 14 residues.

The chain has TRBV14 and TRBJ2-7, with TRBD1 matching over 10 bases. J gave up 3 bases and V 5 bases, and 10 bases lay outside the gene matches. The CDR3 runs to 16 residues. CDR1 SGHDN and CDR2 FVKESK come from the germline V gene. This CDR3 is CASSVRPGQGLYEQYF. The CDR3 DNA is TGTGCCAGCAGCGTCCGACCGGGACAGGGGCTCTACGAGCAGTACTTC.

This sequence joins TRBV5-6 and TRBJ2-2; TRBD2 might be the D (5 bases). Trimming took 6 bases from V and 6 from J, leaving 15 bases between them. CDR3 length equals 14 residues. The germline V gene has CDR1 SGHDT and CDR2 YYEEEE. CDR3 loop: CASNLAGGPGELFF. Here the CDR3 DNA reads TGTGCCAGCAACCTAGCAGGAGGACCCGGGGAGCTGTTTTTT.

This chain joins TRBV4-3 and TRBJ1-2, with 9 bases that match TRBD1. Per germline, CDR1 LGHNA and CDR2 YSLEER. The V segment lost 6 bases and the J segment 7 bases; nucleotides outside the gene matches: 9. This CDR3 has 14 amino acids. DNA for the CDR3: TGCGCCAGCAGACTAACCGGGACAGGGTTTGGCTACACCTTC. Protein product: CASRLTGTGFGYTF.

CDR3 protein: CASSSGQGDYEQYF. In nucleotides, the CDR3 is TGTGCCAGCAGCTCAGGACAGGGTGATTACGAGCAGTACTTC. The V and J genes are TRBV7-9 and TRBJ2-7; 8 bases agree with TRBD1. Per the germline V gene, CDR1 is SEHNR and CDR2 is FQNEAQ (reference sequence). This CDR3 is built from 14 residues. J lost 4 bases, V lost 4 bases, and 6 bases had no gene match.

CDR3 nucleotides: TGCGCCAGCAGTCACCACGCGGGGGAAACCTACGAGCAGTACTTC. This sequence encodes CASSHHAGETYEQYF. The chain recombines TRBV23-1 with TRBJ2-7, with 7 bases aligning to TRBD2. TRBV23-1 is designated an ORF whose function remains uncertain. V lost 3 bases and J lost 2; bases outside the gene matches: 7. The CDR3 extends over 15 amino acids.

V is TRBV6-5 and J is TRBJ1-3; D is ambiguous. Germline CDR1 and CDR2: MNHEY and SVGAGI. This CDR3 has 14 amino acids. V shed 3 bases and J shed 2 bases, with 8 bases lying between them. CDR3 amino acids: CASSYEAAGNTIYF. The CDR3 nucleotides are TGTGCCAGCAGTTATGAGGCTGCTGGAAACACCATATATTTT.

This clone was seen only a few times. This rearrangement joins TRBV5-1 to TRBJ2-3; no clear D. The V gene lost 0 bases and the J gene lost 6 bases, with 5 bases spanning the gap. The length of the CDR3 is 12 residues. Looked up from germline, CDR1 is SGHRS and CDR2 is YFSETQ. CDR3 bases: TGCGCCAGCAGCTTGGGTCTGGATACGCAGTATTTT. The encoded protein is CASSLGLDTQYF.

The V call is TRBV27, the J call TRBJ2-1; TRBD2 is a possible D gene (5 bases). Germline CDR1 and CDR2: MNHEY and SMNVEV (reference sequence). Trimming took off 4 bases at V and 4 bases at J, with 14 bases between the two ends. The length of the CDR3 is 15 residues. The CDR3 region is CASSYVGALYNEQFF. As DNA, the CDR3 is TGTGCCAGCAGTTACGTGGGAGCCTTATACAATGAGCAGTTCTTC.

The rearrangement uses TRBV5-6 and TRBJ2-7, with D tentatively TRBD1 (6 bases). The germline CDR1 and CDR2 sequences are SGHDT and YYEEEE. V gave up 6 bases and J gave up 3 bases, with 13 bases separating them. This CDR3 comprises 13 residues. CDR3 protein: CASKGDSYYEQYF. CDR3 sequence (DNA): TGTGCCAGCAAGGGGGATTCCTACTACGAGCAGTACTTC.

CDR3 region: CASSNWRDGYTF. The CDR3 DNA reads as TGTGCCAGTAGTAATTGGAGGGATGGCTACACCTTC. J is TRBJ1-2 and V is TRBV19, with D unclear. CDR1 and CDR2 from the germline V gene are LNHDA and SQIVND (reference sequence). Trimming shortened V by 4 bases and J by 6 bases, and 9 bases separated the two germline ends. The CDR3 is made up of 12 amino acids. Full variable domain (missing parts from reference TRBV19 and TRBJ1-2): DGGITQSPKYLFRKEGQNVTLSCEQNLNHDAMYWYRQDPGQGLRLIYYSQIVNDFQKGDIAEGYSVSREKKESFPLTVTSAQKNPTAFYLCASSNWRDGYTFGSGTRLTVV.

The gene calls are TRBV30 and TRBJ2-7, with 11 bases that match TRBD2. CDR3 length: 13 residues. The ends lost 5 bases at V and 9 bases at J; junction bases unmatched: 9. The germline gives CDR1 GTSNPN, CDR2 SVGIG (reference sequence). CDR3 nucleotides: TGTGCCTGGGAACTAGCGGGAGCGACTGGGCAGTACTTC. Its translation: CAWELAGATGQYF.

The chain combines TRBV13 with TRBJ2-5, with 9 bases that match TRBD2. Trimming removed 5 bases from V and 4 bases from J; junction bases left unmatched: 8. The CDR3 has 15 residues. Germline CDR1 and CDR2: PRHDT and FYEKMQ (reference sequence). The chain's CDR3 is CASSGRGGGLETQYF. The CDR3 nucleotides are TGTGCCAGCAGCGGGCGCGGGGGGGGTCTAGAGACCCAGTACTTC.